This TCR beta chain originates from a study of cytomegalovirus exposure and HLA in healthy donors. Study outcomes and limitations: The tendency of first-cohort TCR clusters to co-occur in the roughly 120 validation repertoires was identified by a subsequent analysis.

While the first cohort had some 700 subjects, the donors belonged to the separate validation cohort of over a hundred subjects. Only in-frame clones appear in the TCRdb table, and some are missing; sequencing was by immunoSEQ multiplex PCR. The data contain roughly 84,000 clones, roughly 91% of them seen just once; the ten biggest clones take up around 2.1%. Note on this clone: What it binds is unknown.

The receptor's source is a man aged 30 to 39 in good health and CMV-seronegative. The sequencing input was PBMCs.

CDR3 coding DNA: TGTGCTAGTGGTTTAGATCCCGGGTCGGATACGCAGTATTTT. Translation gives CASGLDPGSDTQYF. This sequence joins TRBV12-5 and TRBJ2-3, with D hard to call. This CDR3 has 14 amino acids. CDR1 is LGHNT, CDR2 FRNRAP, per germline. Trimming removed 3 bases from V and 6 bases from J, with 13 bases in between.